Shown below are 2 T cell receptor beta chains from a single sample sequenced in a study of T cell repertoires in cytomegalovirus infection. These receptors are not linked to any known antigen. A single record per CDR3 protein comes from TCRdb applying MiXCR to the reads. The sample consists of 45,000 to 75,000 distinct CDR3 sequences, 25% to 40% of them appearing once. Specimen: PBMCs, sequenced either directly or after in vitro stimulation (not recorded which). The receptors stem from a human donor in good health (CMV status not recorded). Some clones in this sample may be carry-over from other donors' samples.

This clonotype was observed a handful of times. The rearrangement links TRBV12-3 or TRBV12-4 to TRBJ2-3, with D unresolved. The V end lost 3 bases, the J end lost 5 bases, and 18 bases lay between the germline ends. The CDR3 runs 16 residues. For the CDR3, the DNA is TGTGCCAGCAGTTTTGGGCTAGTGGCAGATCAAGATACGCAGTATTTT. Its protein product is CASSFGLVADQDTQYF.

This clonotype was counted once. This chain joins TRBV12-3 or TRBV12-4 and TRBJ2-1; possible D gene TRBD2, 5 bases. V was clipped by 6 bases and J by 9 bases, with 21 bases between them. The CDR3 is 15 amino acids. The CDR3: CASRLITGRGVEQFF. The CDR3 coding sequence is TGTGCCAGCAGACTTATAACGGGGAGAGGAGTTGAGCAGTTCTTC.